One TCR beta chain is described in this entry. These data belong to a study of T cell clonotyping in hematopoietic cell transplantation. Time point here: recipient sample about 28 days before transplant, after cytoreduction. Clones were read by immunoSEQ multiplex PCR, and TCRdb kept only the in-frame ones, dropping some. Of approximately 11,000 clones in the sample, 92% were seen once. The germline gives CDR1 SGHTA, CDR2 FQGNSA. The CDR3 length is 15 residues. V was trimmed by 5 bases and J by 5 bases, leaving 18 bases between them. V is TRBV7-2 and J is TRBJ1-1; D not resolved. The clonotype was recovered from a woman aged 40 to 50 with acute myeloid leukemia. Some clones in this sample may be carry-over from other donors' samples. Specimen: peripheral blood mononuclear cells, collected before stem cell transplant. CDR3 bases: TGTGCCAGCAGCGGAGCTTCCCATGGAAAAACTGAAGCTTTCTTT. Amino acids: CASSGASHGKTEAFF.